The 21 T cell receptor beta chains below all came from one sample that was sequenced in a study of blood T cell repertoires in COVID-19. Sequencing was performed with immunoSEQ multiplex PCR; in TCRdb, only in-frame clones are kept and a portion is missing. The sample holds 100,000 to 150,000 clones, roughly four fifths seen once. The sample consisted of peripheral blood. The receptors derive from a woman between 50 and 59 years old with acute or convalescent COVID-19.

The rearrangement joins TRBV5-5 to TRBJ1-5; tentatively, D is TRBD1 (5 bases). Trimming left V 3 bases short and J 7 bases short, with 17 bases between. Per germline, CDR1 SGHKS and CDR2 YYEKEE (reference sequence). The CDR3 totals 15 residues. The CDR3, as DNA: TGTGCCAGCAGCTCCGAACCGGGACTAAGACAGCCCCAGCATTTT. Protein product: CASSSEPGLRQPQHF.

The V call is TRBV5-1, the J call TRBJ2-6; D gene ambiguous. Trimming shortened V by 0 bases and J by 0 bases, and 7 bases separated the two germline ends. Germline loops: CDR1 SGHRS, CDR2 YFSETQ. This CDR3 is built from 16 residues. The CDR3 bases are TGCGCCAGCAGCTTGGGCGGAAGCTCTGGGGCCAACGTCCTGACTTTC. Its protein is CASSLGGSSGANVLTF. Full variable domain (outside the CDR3, taken from reference TRBV5-1 and TRBJ2-6): KAGVTQTPRYLIKTRGQQVTLSCSPISGHRSVSWYQQTPGQGLQFLFEYFSETQRNKGNFPGRFSGRQFSNSRSEMNVSTLELGDSALYLCASSLGGSSGANVLTFGAGSRLTVL.

As regards this clone: A much more abundant neighbour one base away suggests this may be a read error. This specimen includes other DNA sequences encoding the same CDR3. The chain recombines TRBV18 with TRBJ2-7; tentatively, D is TRBD1 (5 bases). Germline assignment: CDR1 KGHSH and CDR2 LQKENI. The CDR3 is made up of 13 amino acids. The CDR3 nucleotides are TGTGCTAGCTCACCAGAAGACAGAGACGAGCAGTACTTC. It codes for CASSPEDRDEQYF.

The rearrangement uses TRBV20-1 and TRBJ1-2; D call uncertain. The length of the CDR3 is 11 residues. Trimming shortened V by 2 bases and J by 5 bases, and 6 bases separated the two germline ends. CDR1 and CDR2 from the germline V gene are DFQATT and SNEGSKA (reference sequence). CDR3 protein: CSARHQYGYTF. In DNA form, the CDR3 reads TGCAGTGCTAGACATCAGTATGGCTACACCTTC.

This chain joins TRBV28 and TRBJ1-4, with D perhaps matching TRBD1 (6 bases). The V end was cut by 3 bases, the J end by 5 bases, with 13 bases between. This CDR3 contains 15 residues. Germline values: CDR1 MDHEN, CDR2 SYDVKM. Here the CDR3 reads CASSLSDRSNEKLFF. Here the CDR3 DNA reads TGTGCCAGCAGTTTGAGCGACAGGTCGAATGAAAAACTGTTTTTT. The variable domain in full, with the rest retrieved from reference TRBV28 and TRBJ1-4, is DVKVTQSSRYLVKRTGEKVFLECVQDMDHENMFWYRQDPGLGLRLIYFSYDVKMKEKGDIPEGYSVSREKKERFSLILESASTNQTSMYLCASSLSDRSNEKLFFGSGTQLSVL.

This chain uses TRBV27 with TRBJ1-5, with unresolved D. The CDR3 contains 13 residues. V lost 6 bases and J lost 4, with 10 bases in between. CDR1 and CDR2 from the germline V gene are MNHEY and SMNVEV (reference sequence). The CDR3 region has the DNA TGTGCCAGCAGCGCGGGCAGAAATCAGCCCCAGCATTTT. It is translated as CASSAGRNQPQHF.

V and J are TRBV5-1 and TRBJ2-4, with 9 nucleotides matching TRBD2. The CDR3 runs to 16 residues. CDR1 and CDR2 (germline): SGHRS, YFSETQ. The trim removed 0 bases at V and 5 bases at J, leaving 6 bases unmatched. CDR3 nucleotides: TGCGCCAGCAGCTTGGGGCTCGGGACTAGCCAAAACATTCAGTACTTC. Protein product: CASSLGLGTSQNIQYF. Combining the CDR3 with reference TRBV5-1 and TRBJ2-4 gives the whole variable domain KAGVTQTPRYLIKTRGQQVTLSCSPISGHRSVSWYQQTPGQGLQFLFEYFSETQRNKGNFPGRFSGRQFSNSRSEMNVSTLELGDSALYLCASSLGLGTSQNIQYFGAGTRLSVL.

The chain employs TRBV6-1 and TRBJ1-2; D unclear. Germline V CDR1 and CDR2: MNHNS, SASEGT. This CDR3 has 15 amino acids. Trimming took 2 bases from V and 3 from J, leaving 13 bases between them. CDR3 region: CASSEPGMMDYGYTF. In nucleotides, the CDR3 is TGTGCCAGCAGTGAACCCGGTATGATGGACTATGGCTACACCTTC.

The chain couples TRBV7-3 to TRBJ2-1; 7 bases line up with TRBD2. Per germline, CDR1 SGHTA and CDR2 FQGTGA. V lost 5 bases to trimming and J lost 0 bases; unmatched junction nucleotides: 7. This CDR3 is built from 16 residues. CDR3: CASSPAGGSSYNEQFF. The CDR3 DNA reads as TGTGCCAGCAGCCCCGCCGGGGGGTCCTCCTACAATGAGCAGTTCTTC.

The chain joins TRBV19 to TRBJ2-5; the D gene is possibly TRBD2 (6 bases). CDR1 and CDR2 from the germline V gene are LNHDA and SQIVND (reference sequence). V gave up 5 bases and J gave up 5 bases, with 18 bases separating them. This CDR3 is 15 amino acids long. CDR3 sequence: CASSPRLGSHETQYF. In DNA, the CDR3 is TGTGCCAGTAGTCCCAGACTAGGTTCTCACGAGACCCAGTACTTC.

The chain employs TRBV5-1 and TRBJ2-7; 14 positions match TRBD2. This CDR3 has 16 amino acids. V gave up 4 bases and J gave up 5 bases; unmatched junction bases: 8. The germline V gene encodes CDR1 SGHRS and CDR2 YFSETQ. The DNA of the CDR3 is TGCGCCAGCAGCGGCCCCGGGACTAGCGGGAGTAACGAGCAGTACTTC. It translates to CASSGPGTSGSNEQYF. Full variable domain (outside the CDR3, taken from reference TRBV5-1 and TRBJ2-7): KAGVTQTPRYLIKTRGQQVTLSCSPISGHRSVSWYQQTPGQGLQFLFEYFSETQRNKGNFPGRFSGRQFSNSRSEMNVSTLELGDSALYLCASSGPGTSGSNEQYFGPGTRLTVT.

CDR3 bases: TGCAGCGTTGAAGATCGAACGGGAGTCTCCTACAATGAGCAGTTCTTC. Encoded protein: CSVEDRTGVSYNEQFF. The chain combines TRBV29-1 with TRBJ2-1, with a tentative D call TRBD2 (6 bases). The length of the CDR3 is 16 residues. The germline V gene has CDR1 SQVTM and CDR2 ANQGSEA. With 0 bases removed from V and 0 bases from J, the gap between germline ends came to 12 bases.

This chain links TRBV9 with TRBJ2-3, with D unclear. The CDR3 contains 12 residues. V lost 3 bases and J lost 2, with 4 bases in between. Germline CDR1 reads SGDLS; CDR2 reads YYNGEE. Here the CDR3 reads CASSAHTDTQYF. CDR3 DNA: TGTGCCAGCAGCGCCCACACAGATACGCAGTATTTT.

The CDR3, as DNA: TGTGCCACCAGTGATATCCAAACTGGTAATACGCAGTATTTT. Protein sequence: CATSDIQTGNTQYF. The rearrangement joins TRBV24-1 to TRBJ2-3; D unresolved. The length of the CDR3 is 14 residues. Germline CDR1 is KGHDR and CDR2 is SFDVKD. Trimming cost V 3 bases and J 7 bases, with 13 bases left between them.

This chain connects TRBV19 to TRBJ1-1, with D unclear. V lost 3 bases and J lost 1, with 9 bases in between. The CDR3 is 14 residues long. Germline CDR1 is LNHDA and CDR2 is SQIVND (reference sequence). The CDR3 here is CASSIYGRNTEAFF. Here the CDR3 DNA reads TGTGCCAGTAGTATTTATGGGAGGAACACTGAAGCTTTCTTT.

This chain joins TRBV3-1 (or the pseudogene TRBV3-2) and TRBJ2-1, with 10 bases aligning to TRBD2. This CDR3 is 16 amino acids long. Germline V gene sequence: CDR1 LGHDT, CDR2 YNNKEL (reference sequence). The V and J ends lost 4 bases and 10 bases, in that order; junction bases with no gene match: 13. Written as DNA, the CDR3 is TGTGCCAGCAGCCTAGACCCCAGCGGGGGGGCCGCAGAGCAGTTCTTC. Its protein is CASSLDPSGGAAEQFF.

V gene TRBV5-1 combines with J gene TRBJ2-2; D is unclear. Germline values: CDR1 SGHRS, CDR2 YFSETQ. With 0 bases removed from V and 5 bases from J, the gap between germline ends came to 8 bases. This CDR3 is 14 amino acids long. DNA of the CDR3: TGCGCCAGCAGCTTGGAGATACAGACCGGGGAGCTGTTTTTT. Amino acid sequence: CASSLEIQTGELFF.

The chain recombines TRBV5-1 with TRBJ2-3; D is perhaps TRBD1 (5 bases). V lost 4 bases and J lost 6, with 18 bases in between. The CDR3 loop spans 15 amino acids. The germline gives CDR1 SGHRS, CDR2 YFSETQ. The chain's CDR3 is CASSQLTVTVDTQYF. As DNA, the CDR3 is TGCGCCAGCAGCCAACTGACAGTTACCGTGGATACGCAGTATTTT.

J is TRBJ1-1 and V is TRBV28, with D perhaps TRBD1 (5 bases). Germline CDR1 is MDHEN and CDR2 is SYDVKM. V was clipped by 6 bases and J by 0 bases, with 11 bases between them. The CDR3 is 14 residues long. The CDR3 sequence is CASSKQAMNTEAFF. The CDR3 bases are TGTGCCAGCAGCAAACAGGCGATGAACACTGAAGCTTTCTTT.

The chain links TRBV2 to TRBJ1-5; D not resolved. Looked up from germline, CDR1 is SNHLY and CDR2 is FYNNEI. The CDR3 is made up of 12 amino acids. Trimming took off 7 bases at V and 5 bases at J, with 9 bases between the two ends. The CDR3 protein is CASTGSDQPQHF. CDR3 sequence (DNA): TGTGCCAGCACCGGTAGTGATCAGCCCCAGCATTTT.

Concerning this clone: Additional DNA sequences in this sample encode the identical CDR3. The V call is TRBV18, the J call TRBJ1-4; no clear D gene. The germline gives CDR1 KGHSH, CDR2 LQKENI. The CDR3 contains 14 residues. V gave up 3 bases and J gave up 0 bases, with 5 bases separating them. The CDR3 DNA sequence: TGTGCCAGCTCACCGGGAGCAACTAATGAAAAACTGTTTTTT. Translated: CASSPGATNEKLFF.